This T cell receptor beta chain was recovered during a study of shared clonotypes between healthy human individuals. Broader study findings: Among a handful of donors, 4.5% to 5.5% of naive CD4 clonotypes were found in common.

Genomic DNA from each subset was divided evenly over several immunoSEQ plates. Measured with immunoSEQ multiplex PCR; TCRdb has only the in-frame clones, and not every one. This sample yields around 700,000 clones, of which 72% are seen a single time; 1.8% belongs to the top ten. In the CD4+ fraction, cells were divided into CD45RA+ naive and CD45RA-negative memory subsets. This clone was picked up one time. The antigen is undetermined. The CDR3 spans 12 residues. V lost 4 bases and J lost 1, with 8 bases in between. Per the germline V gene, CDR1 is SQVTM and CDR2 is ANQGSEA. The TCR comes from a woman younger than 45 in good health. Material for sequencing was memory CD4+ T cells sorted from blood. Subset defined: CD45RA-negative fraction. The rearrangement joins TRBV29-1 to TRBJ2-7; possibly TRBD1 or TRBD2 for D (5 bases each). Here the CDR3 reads CSVGDGSYEQYF. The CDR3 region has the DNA TGCAGCGTTGGGGACGGTTCCTACGAGCAGTACTTC.